This TCR beta chain was sequenced in a study of metastatic and nonmetastatic thyroid tumors. The V gene lost 1 base and the J gene lost 6 bases, with 15 bases spanning the gap. This CDR3 region has 15 residues. Germline V gene data show CDR1 as SGHTA and CDR2 as FQGTGA. Using MiXCR, TCRdb re-called clones from the PCR reads. The data contain around 20,000 clones, 20% to 25% of them singletons. No treatment had been given to any patient before thyroid surgery. As concerns this clone: A read error may explain this, as a much larger clone is one base away.

The sequence was obtained from a female donor with papillary thyroid cancer or a benign thyroid nodule (not recorded which). Some clones in this sample may be carry-over from other donors' samples. The genes are TRBV7-3 and TRBJ2-5, with D perhaps matching TRBD2 (5 bases). Sequenced input: tumor tissue. The CDR3 sequence: CASSLKRCWEQTQYF. DNA of the CDR3: TGTGCCAGCAGCTTAAAAAGGTGTTGGGAGCAGACCCAGTACTTC.